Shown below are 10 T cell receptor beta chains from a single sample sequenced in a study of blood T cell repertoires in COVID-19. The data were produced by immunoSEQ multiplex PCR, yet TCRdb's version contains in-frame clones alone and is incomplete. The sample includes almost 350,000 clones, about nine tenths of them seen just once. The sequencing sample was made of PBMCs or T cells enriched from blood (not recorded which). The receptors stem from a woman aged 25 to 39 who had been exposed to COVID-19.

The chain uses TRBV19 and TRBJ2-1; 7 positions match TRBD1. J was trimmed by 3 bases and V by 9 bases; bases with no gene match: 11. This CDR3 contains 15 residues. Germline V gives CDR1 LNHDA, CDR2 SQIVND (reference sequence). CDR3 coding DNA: TGTGCCAGCGCCGATTGGACAGGAATCTACAATGAGCAGTTCTTC. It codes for CASADWTGIYNEQFF.

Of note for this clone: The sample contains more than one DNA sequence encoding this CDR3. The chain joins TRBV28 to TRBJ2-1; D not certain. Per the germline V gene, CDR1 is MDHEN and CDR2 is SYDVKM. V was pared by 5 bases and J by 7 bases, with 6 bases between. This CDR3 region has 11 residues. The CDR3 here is CASSNYNEQFF. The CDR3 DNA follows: TGTGCCAGCAGTAACTATAATGAGCAGTTCTTC.

DNA for the CDR3: TGTGCCAGCAGTTCCCCCCTGCGAACTACGGCCTACGAGCAGTACTTC. It encodes CASSSPLRTTAYEQYF. The chain recombines TRBV27 with TRBJ2-7; D remains unclear. The V gene lost 4 bases and the J gene lost 2 bases, with 18 bases spanning the gap. CDR1 and CDR2 from the germline V gene are MNHEY and SMNVEV (reference sequence). This CDR3 has 16 amino acids.

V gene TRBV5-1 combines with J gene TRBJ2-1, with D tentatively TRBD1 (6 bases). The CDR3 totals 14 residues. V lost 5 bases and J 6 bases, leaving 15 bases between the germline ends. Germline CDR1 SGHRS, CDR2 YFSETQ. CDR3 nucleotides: TGCGCCAGCAGTTGGGACCGGGACACCAATGAGCAGTTCTTC. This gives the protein CASSWDRDTNEQFF.

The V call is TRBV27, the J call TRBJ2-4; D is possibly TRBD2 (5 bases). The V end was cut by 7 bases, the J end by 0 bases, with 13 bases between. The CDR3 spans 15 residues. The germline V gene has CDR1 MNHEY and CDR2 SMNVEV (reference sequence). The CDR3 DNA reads TGTGCCAGCACCCAGACTATACTAGCCAAAAACATTCAGTACTTC. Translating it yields CASTQTILAKNIQYF.

This chain's CDR3 is CASSQYTGELFF. The CDR3 DNA reads TGTGCCAGCAGCCAATACACCGGGGAGCTGTTTTTT. This chain connects TRBV12-3 or TRBV12-4 to TRBJ2-2; D uncertain. The CDR3 has 12 amino acids. V was shortened by 6 bases and J by 3 bases, with 5 bases between the two germline ends.

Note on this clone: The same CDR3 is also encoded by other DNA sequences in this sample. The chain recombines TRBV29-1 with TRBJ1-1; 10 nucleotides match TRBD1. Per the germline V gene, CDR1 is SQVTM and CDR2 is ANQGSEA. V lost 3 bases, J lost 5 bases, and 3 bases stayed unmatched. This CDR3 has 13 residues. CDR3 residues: CSVDGQGGTEAFF. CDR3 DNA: TGCAGCGTTGATGGACAGGGGGGTACTGAAGCTTTCTTT. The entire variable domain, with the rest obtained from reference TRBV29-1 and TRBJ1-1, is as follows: SAVISQKPSRDICQRGTSLTIQCQVDSQVTMMFWYRQQPGQSLTLIATANQGSEATYESGFVIDKFPISRPNLTFSTLTVSNMSPEDSSIYLCSVDGQGGTEAFFGQGTRLTVV.

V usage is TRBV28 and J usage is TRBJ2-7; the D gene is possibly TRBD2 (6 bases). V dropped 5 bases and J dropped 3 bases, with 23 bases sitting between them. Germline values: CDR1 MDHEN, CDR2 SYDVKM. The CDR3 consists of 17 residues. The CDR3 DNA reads TGTGCCAGCAGTACCACTCCGGGAGCTCCTATGGGCTACGAGCAGTACTTC. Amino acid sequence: CASSTTPGAPMGYEQYF.

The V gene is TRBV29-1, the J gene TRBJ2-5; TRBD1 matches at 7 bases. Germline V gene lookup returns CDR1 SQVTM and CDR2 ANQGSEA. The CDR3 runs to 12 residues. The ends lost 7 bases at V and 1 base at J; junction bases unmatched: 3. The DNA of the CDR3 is TGCAGCGGAAGGGACAGCCAAGAGACCCAGTACTTC. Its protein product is CSGRDSQETQYF.

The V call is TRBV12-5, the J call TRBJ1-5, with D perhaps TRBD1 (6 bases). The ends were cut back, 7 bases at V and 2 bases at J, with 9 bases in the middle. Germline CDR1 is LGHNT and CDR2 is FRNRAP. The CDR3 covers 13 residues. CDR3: CASVRTGNQPQHF. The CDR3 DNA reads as TGTGCTAGTGTTCGGACAGGCAATCAGCCCCAGCATTTT.